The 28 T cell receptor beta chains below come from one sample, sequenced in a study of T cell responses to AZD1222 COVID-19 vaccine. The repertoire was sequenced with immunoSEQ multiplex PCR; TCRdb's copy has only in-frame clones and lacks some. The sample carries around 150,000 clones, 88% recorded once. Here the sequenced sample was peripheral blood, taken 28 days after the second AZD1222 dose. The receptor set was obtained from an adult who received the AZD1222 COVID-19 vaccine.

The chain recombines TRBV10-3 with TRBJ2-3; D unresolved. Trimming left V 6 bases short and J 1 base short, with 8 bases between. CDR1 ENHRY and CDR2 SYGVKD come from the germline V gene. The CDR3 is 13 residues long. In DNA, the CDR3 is TGTGCCATCAGCGATAAACGCACAGATACGCAGTATTTT. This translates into CAISDKRTDTQYF.

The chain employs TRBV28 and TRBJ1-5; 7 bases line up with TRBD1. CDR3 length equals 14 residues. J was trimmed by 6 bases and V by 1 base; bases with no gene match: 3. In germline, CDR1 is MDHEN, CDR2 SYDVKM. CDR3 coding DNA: TGTGCCAGCAGTTTATCGTCAGGGGGTCAGCCCCAGCATTTT. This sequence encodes CASSLSSGGQPQHF. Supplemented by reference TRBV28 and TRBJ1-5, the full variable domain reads DVKVTQSSRYLVKRTGEKVFLECVQDMDHENMFWYRQDPGLGLRLIYFSYDVKMKEKGDIPEGYSVSREKKERFSLILESASTNQTSMYLCASSLSSGGQPQHFGDGTRLSIL.

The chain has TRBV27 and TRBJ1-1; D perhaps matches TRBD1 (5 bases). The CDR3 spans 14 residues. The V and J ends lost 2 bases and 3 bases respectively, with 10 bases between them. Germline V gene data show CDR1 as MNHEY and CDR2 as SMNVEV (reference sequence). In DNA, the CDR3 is TGTGCCAGCAGTTTACAAGGGGCCGACACTGAAGCTTTCTTT. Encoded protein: CASSLQGADTEAFF.

The CDR3 protein is CASSKRDRRGMIGTEAFF. CDR3 nucleotides: TGTGCCAGCAGCAAAAGGGACAGGAGAGGGATGATCGGCACTGAAGCTTTCTTT. The chain combines TRBV21-1 with TRBJ1-1; the listed D gene, TRBD1, was not tested against the DNA. TRBV21-1 is shown as a pseudogene. This CDR3 contains 18 residues.

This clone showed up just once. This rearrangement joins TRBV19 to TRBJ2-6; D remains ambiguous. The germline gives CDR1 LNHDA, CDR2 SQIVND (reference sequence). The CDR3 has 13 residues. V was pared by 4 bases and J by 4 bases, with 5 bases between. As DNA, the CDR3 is TGTGCCAGTAGTAGCCTGGGGGCCAACGTCCTGACTTTC. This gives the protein CASSSLGANVLTF.

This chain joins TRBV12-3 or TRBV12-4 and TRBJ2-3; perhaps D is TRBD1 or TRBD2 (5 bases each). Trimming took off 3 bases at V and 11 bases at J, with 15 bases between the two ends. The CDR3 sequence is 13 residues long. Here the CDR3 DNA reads TGTGCCAGCAGTTTGGGGTCGGGGCAGCAGCAGTATTTT. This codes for CASSLGSGQQQYF.

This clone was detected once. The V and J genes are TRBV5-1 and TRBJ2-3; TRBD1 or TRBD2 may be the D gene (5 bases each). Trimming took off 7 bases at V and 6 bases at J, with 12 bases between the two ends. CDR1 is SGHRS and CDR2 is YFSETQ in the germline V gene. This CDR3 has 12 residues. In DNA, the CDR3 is TGCGCCAGCTTGGGGGTCGGGGATACGCAGTATTTT. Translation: CASLGVGDTQYF. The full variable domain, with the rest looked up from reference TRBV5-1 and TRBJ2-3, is KAGVTQTPRYLIKTRGQQVTLSCSPISGHRSVSWYQQTPGQGLQFLFEYFSETQRNKGNFPGRFSGRQFSNSRSEMNVSTLELGDSALYLCASLGVGDTQYFGPGTRLTVL.

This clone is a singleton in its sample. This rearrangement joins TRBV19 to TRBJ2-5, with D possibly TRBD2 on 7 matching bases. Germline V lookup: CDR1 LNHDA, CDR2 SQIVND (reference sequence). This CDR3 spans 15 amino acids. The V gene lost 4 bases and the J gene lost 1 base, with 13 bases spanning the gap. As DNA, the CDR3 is TGTGCCAGTAGTACCGCGGGGGCTATCCAAGAGACCCAGTACTTC. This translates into CASSTAGAIQETQYF.

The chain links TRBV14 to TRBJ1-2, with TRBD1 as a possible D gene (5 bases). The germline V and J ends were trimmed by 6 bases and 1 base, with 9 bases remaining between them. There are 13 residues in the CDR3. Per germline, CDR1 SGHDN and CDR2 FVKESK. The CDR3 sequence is CASSKDSNYGYTF. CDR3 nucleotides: TGTGCCAGCAGTAAAGACAGTAACTATGGCTACACCTTC. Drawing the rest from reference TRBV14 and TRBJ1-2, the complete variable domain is EAGVTQFPSHSVIEKGQTVTLRCDPISGHDNLYWYRRVMGKEIKFLLHFVKESKQDESGMPNNRFLAERTGGTYSTLKVQPAELEDSGVYFCASSKDSNYGYTFGSGTRLTVV.

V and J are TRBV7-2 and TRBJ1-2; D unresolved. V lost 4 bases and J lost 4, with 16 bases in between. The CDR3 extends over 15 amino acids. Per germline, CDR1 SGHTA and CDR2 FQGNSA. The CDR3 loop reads CASSSTPAHAYGYTF. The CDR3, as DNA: TGTGCCAGCAGCTCGACACCCGCCCACGCCTATGGCTACACCTTC.

Here the CDR3 reads CASSPQGSSEAFF. Here the CDR3 DNA reads TGTGCCAGCAGCCCACAGGGCTCTTCTGAAGCTTTCTTT. The chain combines TRBV6-5 with TRBJ1-1; tentatively, D is TRBD1 (6 bases). With 6 bases removed from V and 6 bases from J, the gap between germline ends came to 14 bases. Germline lookup yields CDR1 MNHEY and CDR2 SVGAGI. CDR3 length equals 13 residues.

For the CDR3, the DNA is TGTGCCAGCACCTTCGGGGGCCGAGGTAGCACTGAAGCTTTCTTT. Translation gives CASTFGGRGSTEAFF. The chain employs TRBV27 and TRBJ1-1; D is perhaps TRBD1 (6 bases). CDR1 and CDR2 from the germline V gene are MNHEY and SMNVEV (reference sequence). V lost 7 bases, J lost 4 bases, and 19 bases lay in between. The CDR3 extends over 15 amino acids.

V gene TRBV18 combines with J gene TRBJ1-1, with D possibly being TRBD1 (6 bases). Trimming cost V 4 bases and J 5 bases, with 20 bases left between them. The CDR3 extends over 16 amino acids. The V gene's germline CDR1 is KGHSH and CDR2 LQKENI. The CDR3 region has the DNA TGTGCCAGCTCACGGCGAAAGGGGGGCGTGGGAACTGAAGCTTTCTTT. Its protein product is CASSRRKGGVGTEAFF.

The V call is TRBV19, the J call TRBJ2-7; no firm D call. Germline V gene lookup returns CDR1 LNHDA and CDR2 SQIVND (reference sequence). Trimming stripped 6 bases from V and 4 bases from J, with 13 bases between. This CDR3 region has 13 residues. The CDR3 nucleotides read TGTGCCAGTAGCTCATCGGGTTTTTACGAGCAGTACTTC. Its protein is CASSSSGFYEQYF.

Here the CDR3 reads CASSLVMRGQPDTEAFF. The CDR3 region has the DNA TGTGCCAGCAGCTTGGTGATGAGGGGACAGCCAGACACTGAAGCTTTCTTT. The chain has TRBV5-8 and TRBJ1-1; 7 bases match TRBD1. The CDR3 covers 17 residues. Per the germline V gene, CDR1 is SGHTS and CDR2 is YDEGEE. Trimming removed 0 bases from V and 3 bases from J; junction bases left unmatched: 11.

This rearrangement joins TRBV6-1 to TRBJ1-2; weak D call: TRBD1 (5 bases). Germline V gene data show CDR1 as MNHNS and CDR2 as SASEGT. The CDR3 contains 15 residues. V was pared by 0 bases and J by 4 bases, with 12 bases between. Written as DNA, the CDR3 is TGTGCCAGCAGTGAAGCGTCCTCAGGGATCTATGGCTACACCTTC. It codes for CASSEASSGIYGYTF.

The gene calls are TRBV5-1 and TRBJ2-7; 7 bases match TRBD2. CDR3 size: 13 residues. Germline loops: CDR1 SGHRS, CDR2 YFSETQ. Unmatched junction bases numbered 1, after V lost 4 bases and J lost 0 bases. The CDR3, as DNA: TGCGCCAGCAGCGCGGGGGACTCCTACGAGCAGTACTTC. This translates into CASSAGDSYEQYF. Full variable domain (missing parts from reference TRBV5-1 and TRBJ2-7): KAGVTQTPRYLIKTRGQQVTLSCSPISGHRSVSWYQQTPGQGLQFLFEYFSETQRNKGNFPGRFSGRQFSNSRSEMNVSTLELGDSALYLCASSAGDSYEQYFGPGTRLTVT.

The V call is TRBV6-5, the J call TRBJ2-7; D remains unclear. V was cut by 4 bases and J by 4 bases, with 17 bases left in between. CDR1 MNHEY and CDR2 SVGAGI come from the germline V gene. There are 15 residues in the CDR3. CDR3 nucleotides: TGTGCCAGCAGTTTACGCGAGCCCCAGGATTACGAGCAGTACTTC. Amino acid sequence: CASSLREPQDYEQYF.

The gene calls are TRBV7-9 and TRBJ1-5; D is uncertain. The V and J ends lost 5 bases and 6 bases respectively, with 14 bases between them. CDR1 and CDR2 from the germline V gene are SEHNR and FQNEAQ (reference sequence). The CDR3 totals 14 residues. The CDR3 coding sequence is TGTGCCAGCAGCCCGGATGGGAGTAGTCAGCCCCAGCATTTT. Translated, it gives CASSPDGSSQPQHF.

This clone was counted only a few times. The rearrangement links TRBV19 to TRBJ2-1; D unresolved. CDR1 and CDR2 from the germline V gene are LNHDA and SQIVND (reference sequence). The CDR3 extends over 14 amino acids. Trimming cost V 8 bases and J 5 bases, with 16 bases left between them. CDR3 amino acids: CASRPDGRNNEQFF. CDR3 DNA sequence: TGTGCCAGTCGTCCCGACGGCCGAAACAATGAGCAGTTCTTC.

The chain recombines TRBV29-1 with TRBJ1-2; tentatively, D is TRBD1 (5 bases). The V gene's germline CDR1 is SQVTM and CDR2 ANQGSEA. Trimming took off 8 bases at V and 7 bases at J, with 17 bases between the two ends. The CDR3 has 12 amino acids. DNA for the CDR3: TGCAGCTCGGGGACTGGGTGGTTTGGCTACACCTTC. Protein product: CSSGTGWFGYTF.

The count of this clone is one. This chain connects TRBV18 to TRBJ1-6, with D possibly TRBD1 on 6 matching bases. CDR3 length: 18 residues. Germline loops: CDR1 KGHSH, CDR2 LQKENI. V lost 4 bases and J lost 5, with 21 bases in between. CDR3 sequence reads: CASSRSSPSGVNNSPLHF. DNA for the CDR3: TGTGCCAGCTCACGCTCCTCGCCATCAGGGGTTAATAATTCACCCCTCCACTTT.

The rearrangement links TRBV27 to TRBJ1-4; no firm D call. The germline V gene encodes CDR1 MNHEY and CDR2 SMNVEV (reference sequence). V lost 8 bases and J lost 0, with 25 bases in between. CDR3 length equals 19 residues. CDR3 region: CASGPNRIAKGATNEKLFF. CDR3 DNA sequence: TGTGCCAGCGGCCCGAACCGGATAGCTAAAGGTGCAACTAATGAAAAACTGTTTTTT.

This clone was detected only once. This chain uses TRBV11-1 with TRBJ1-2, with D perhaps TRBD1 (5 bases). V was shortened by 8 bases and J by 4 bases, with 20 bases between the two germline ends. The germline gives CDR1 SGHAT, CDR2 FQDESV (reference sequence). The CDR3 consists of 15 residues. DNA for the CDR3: TGTGCCAGCGCTCCCAGGGTCGGTAGCGCCTATGGCTACACCTTC. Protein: CASAPRVGSAYGYTF.

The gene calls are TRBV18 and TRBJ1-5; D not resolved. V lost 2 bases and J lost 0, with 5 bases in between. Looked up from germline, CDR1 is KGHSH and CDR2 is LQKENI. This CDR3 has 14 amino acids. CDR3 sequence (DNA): TGTGCCAGCTCACCAGGCCTTAGCAATCAGCCCCAGCATTTT. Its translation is CASSPGLSNQPQHF.

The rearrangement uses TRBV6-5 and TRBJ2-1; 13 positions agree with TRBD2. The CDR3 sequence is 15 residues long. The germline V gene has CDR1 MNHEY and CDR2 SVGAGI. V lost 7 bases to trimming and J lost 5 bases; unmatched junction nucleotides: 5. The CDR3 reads CASKLGLAGNNEQFF. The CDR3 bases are TGTGCCAGCAAATTGGGACTAGCGGGAAACAATGAGCAGTTCTTC.

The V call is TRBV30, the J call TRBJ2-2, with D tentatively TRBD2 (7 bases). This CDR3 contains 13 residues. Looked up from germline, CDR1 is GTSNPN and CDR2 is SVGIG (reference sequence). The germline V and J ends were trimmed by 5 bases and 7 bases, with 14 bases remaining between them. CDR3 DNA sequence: TGTGCCTGGCTGGCGGGGGCGATCGGGGAGCTGTTTTTT. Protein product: CAWLAGAIGELFF.

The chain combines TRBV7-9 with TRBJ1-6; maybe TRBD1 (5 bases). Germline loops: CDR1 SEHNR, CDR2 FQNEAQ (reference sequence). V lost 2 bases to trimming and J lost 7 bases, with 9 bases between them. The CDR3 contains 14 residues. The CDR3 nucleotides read TGTGCCAGCAGCTTAAGGGGCGACAATTCACCCCTCCACTTT. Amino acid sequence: CASSLRGDNSPLHF.